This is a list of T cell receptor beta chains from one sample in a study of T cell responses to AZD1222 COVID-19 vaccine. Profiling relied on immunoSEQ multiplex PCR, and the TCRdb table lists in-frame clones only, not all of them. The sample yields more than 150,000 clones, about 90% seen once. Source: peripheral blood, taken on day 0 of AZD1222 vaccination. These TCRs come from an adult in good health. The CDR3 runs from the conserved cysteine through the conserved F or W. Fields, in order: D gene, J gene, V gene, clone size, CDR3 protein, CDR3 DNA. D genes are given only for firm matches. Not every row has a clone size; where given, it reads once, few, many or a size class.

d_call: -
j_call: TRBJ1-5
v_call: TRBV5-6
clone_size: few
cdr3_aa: CASSAGGAGQPQHF
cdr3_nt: TGTGCCAGCAGCGCCGGGGGCGCCGGTCAGCCCCAGCATTTT

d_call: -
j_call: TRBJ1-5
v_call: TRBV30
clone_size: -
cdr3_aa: CAWSVGGFQPQHF
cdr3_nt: TGTGCCTGGAGTGTGGGGGGGTTTCAGCCCCAGCATTTT

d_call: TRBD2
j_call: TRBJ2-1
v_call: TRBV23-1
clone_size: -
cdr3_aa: CASSRGSGGTYNEQFF
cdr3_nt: TGCGCCAGCAGTCGCGGGAGCGGGGGAACCTACAATGAGCAGTTCTTC

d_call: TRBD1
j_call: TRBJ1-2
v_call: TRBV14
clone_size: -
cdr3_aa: CASSRDRDIGYTF
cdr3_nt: TGTGCCAGCAGTCGGGACAGGGATATCGGCTACACCTTC

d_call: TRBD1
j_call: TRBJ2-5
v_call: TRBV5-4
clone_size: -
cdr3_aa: CASSTQGARETQYF
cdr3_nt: TGTGCCAGCAGCACACAGGGGGCGAGGGAGACCCAGTACTTC

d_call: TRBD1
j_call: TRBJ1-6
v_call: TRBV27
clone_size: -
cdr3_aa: CASSLGQRNSPLHF
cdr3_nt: TGTGCCAGCAGTTTGGGACAGCGTAATTCACCCCTCCACTTT

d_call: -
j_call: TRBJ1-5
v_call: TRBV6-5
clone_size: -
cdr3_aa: CASRSGGGNQPQHF
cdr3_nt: TGTGCCAGCAGATCCGGGGGAGGCAATCAGCCCCAGCATTTT

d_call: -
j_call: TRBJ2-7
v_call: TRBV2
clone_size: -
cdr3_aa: CASSEGGGSHQGYEQYF
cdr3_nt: TGTGCCAGCAGCGAGGGTGGGGGATCTCATCAAGGCTACGAGCAGTACTTC

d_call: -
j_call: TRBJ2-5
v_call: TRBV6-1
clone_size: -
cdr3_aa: CASSEALGMGETQYF
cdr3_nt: TGTGCCAGCAGTGAAGCCCTTGGAATGGGGGAGACCCAGTACTTC

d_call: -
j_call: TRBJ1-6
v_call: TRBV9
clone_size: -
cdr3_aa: CASSVGQDSPLHF
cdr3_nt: TGTGCCAGCAGCGTAGGTCAGGATTCACCCCTCCACTTT

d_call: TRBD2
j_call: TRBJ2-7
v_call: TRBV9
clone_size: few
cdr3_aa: CASSPLGAGVSEQYF
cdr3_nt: TGTGCCAGCAGCCCCCTCGGGGCGGGAGTGAGCGAGCAGTACTTC

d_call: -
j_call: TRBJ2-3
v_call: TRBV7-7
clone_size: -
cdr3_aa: CASSLTGDTQYF
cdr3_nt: TGTGCCAGCAGCCTCACGGGGGATACGCAGTATTTT

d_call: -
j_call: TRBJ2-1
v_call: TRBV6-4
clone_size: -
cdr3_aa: CASTNLWNEQFF
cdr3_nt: TGTGCCAGCACGAACCTGTGGAATGAGCAGTTCTTC

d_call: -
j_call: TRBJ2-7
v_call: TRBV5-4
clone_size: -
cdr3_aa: CASSLALAPYEQYF
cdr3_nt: TGTGCCAGCAGCTTGGCACTGGCCCCCTACGAGCAGTACTTC

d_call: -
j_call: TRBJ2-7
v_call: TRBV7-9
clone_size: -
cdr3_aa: CASSLVGGPSYEQYF
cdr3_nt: TGTGCCAGCAGCTTAGTCGGCGGACCCTCCTACGAGCAGTACTTC

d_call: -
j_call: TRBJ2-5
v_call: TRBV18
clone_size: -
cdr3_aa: CASSPGAGRETQYF
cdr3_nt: TGTGCCAGCTCACCTGGGGCAGGGCGAGAGACCCAGTACTTC

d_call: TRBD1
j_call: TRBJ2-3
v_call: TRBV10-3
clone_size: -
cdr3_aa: CAISESRGRTDTQYF
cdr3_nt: TGTGCCATCAGTGAGTCTAGGGGGCGCACAGATACGCAGTATTTT

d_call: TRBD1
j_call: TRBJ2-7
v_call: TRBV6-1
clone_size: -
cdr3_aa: CASRENPTGAFSEQYF
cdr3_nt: TGTGCCAGCAGAGAAAACCCGACAGGGGCTTTTAGCGAGCAGTACTTC

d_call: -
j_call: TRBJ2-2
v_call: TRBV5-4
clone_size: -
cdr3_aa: CASSSRELTGELFF
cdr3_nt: TGTGCCAGCAGCAGCAGGGAATTAACCGGGGAGCTGTTTTTT

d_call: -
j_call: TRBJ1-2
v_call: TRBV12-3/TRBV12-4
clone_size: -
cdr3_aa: CASSPGGERGYTF
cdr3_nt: TGTGCCAGCAGCCCCGGGGGGGAACGTGGCTACACCTTC

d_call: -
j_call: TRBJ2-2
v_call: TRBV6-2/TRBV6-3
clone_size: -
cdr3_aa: CASSRQPNTGELFF
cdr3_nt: TGTGCCAGCAGTCGCCAGCCGAACACCGGGGAGCTGTTTTTT

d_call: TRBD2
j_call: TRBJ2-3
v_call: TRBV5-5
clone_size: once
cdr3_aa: CASSFLGLALEDTQYF
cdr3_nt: TGTGCCAGCAGCTTTTTAGGACTAGCGTTGGAAGATACGCAGTATTTT